A selection of T cell receptor beta chains follows, all from one sample in a study of tumor and adjacent non-tumor tissue in lung cancer. TCRdb reprocessed the multiplex PCR reads via MiXCR and lists one record per CDR3 protein. The sample holds tens of thousands of distinct CDR3 sequences, about 70% seen once. Material: lung tumor tissue. These receptors were taken from a man aged 55 to 70 with non-small cell lung cancer. CDR3s include the opening cysteine and the closing phenylalanine or tryptophan. The order of the fields is J gene, V gene, D gene, CDR3 length, clone size, CDR3 protein, CDR3 DNA. The D gene is left open where the match is weak. Only some rows state a clone size, as once, few, many or a class for expanded clones.

j_gene: TRBJ2-7; v_gene: TRBV29-1; d_gene: TRBD1; len: 13; abundance: many; CDR3aa: CSVSWTGGGEQYF; CDR3nt: TGCAGCGTTTCATGGACAGGGGGCGGGGAGCAGTACTTC
j_gene: TRBJ2-2; v_gene: TRBV4-1; d_gene: TRBD2; len: 17; abundance: .; CDR3aa: CASSQVRLAGLYVELFF; CDR3nt: TGCGCCAGCAGCCAAGTACGGCTAGCGGGGCTTTACGTGGAGTTGTTTTTT
j_gene: TRBJ2-5; v_gene: TRBV7-8; d_gene: TRBD1; len: 15; abundance: many; CDR3aa: CASSLGGQGKETQYF; CDR3nt: TGTGCCAGCAGCTTAGGGGGACAGGGGAAAGAGACCCAGTACTTC
j_gene: TRBJ1-1; v_gene: TRBV12-3/TRBV12-4; d_gene: TRBD1; len: 15; abundance: .; CDR3aa: CASFSGGRRNTEAFF; CDR3nt: TGTGCCAGTTTTTCAGGGGGCAGGAGGAACACTGAAGCTTTCTTT
j_gene: TRBJ1-1; v_gene: TRBV6-1; d_gene: .; len: 12; abundance: once; CDR3aa: CASRLESAEAFF; CDR3nt: TGTGCCAGTCGACTTGAGAGCGCTGAAGCTTTCTTT
j_gene: TRBJ2-1; v_gene: TRBV7-3; d_gene: .; len: 15; abundance: .; CDR3aa: CASSPRLGPYNEQFF; CDR3nt: TGTGCCAGCAGCCCAAGGCTGGGGCCCTACAATGAGCAGTTCTTC
j_gene: TRBJ1-2; v_gene: TRBV12-3/TRBV12-4; d_gene: .; len: 13; abundance: .; CDR3aa: CASTPRVLYGYTF; CDR3nt: TGTGCCAGCACGCCCCGGGTCCTCTATGGCTACACCTTC
j_gene: TRBJ1-2; v_gene: TRBV13; d_gene: .; len: 12; abundance: .; CDR3aa: CASSVGQTGYTF; CDR3nt: TGTGCCAGCAGCGTCGGGCAGACAGGCTACACCTTC
j_gene: TRBJ2-7; v_gene: TRBV10-2; d_gene: TRBD1; len: 11; abundance: once; CDR3aa: CASGDSYEHYF; CDR3nt: TGCGCCAGCGGGGACAGCTACGAGCATTATTTC
j_gene: TRBJ1-1; v_gene: TRBV6-5; d_gene: .; len: 14; abundance: .; CDR3aa: CSSMKQGGATEAFF; CDR3nt: TGTTCCAGCATGAAACAAGGGGGTGCCACTGAAGCTTTCTTT
j_gene: TRBJ1-1; v_gene: TRBV10-1; d_gene: .; len: 15; abundance: .; CDR3aa: CASNEFGRGYTGAFF; CDR3nt: TGCGCCAGCAATGAGTTCGGCAGAGGTTACACTGGAGCTTTCTTT
j_gene: TRBJ2-1; v_gene: TRBV10-2; d_gene: .; len: 15; abundance: .; CDR3aa: CATTMVPNSYNEQFF; CDR3nt: TGCGCTACCACGATGGTCCCCAACAGTTACAATGAGCAGTTCTTC
j_gene: TRBJ2-1; v_gene: TRBV4-2; d_gene: TRBD2; len: 18; abundance: .; CDR3aa: CASSKRDEPSASYNEQFF; CDR3nt: TGTGCCAGCAGCAAGCGGGACGAGCCTTCGGCCTCCTACAATGAGCAGTTCTTC
j_gene: TRBJ1-3; v_gene: TRBV5-1; d_gene: TRBD1; len: 16; abundance: .; CDR3aa: CANSQTGTDSGNTIYF; CDR3nt: TGCGCCAACAGCCAGACCGGGACAGACTCTGGAAACACCATATATTTT
j_gene: TRBJ2-7; v_gene: TRBV6-1; d_gene: .; len: 12; abundance: many; CDR3aa: CASYRVGYEQYF; CDR3nt: TGTGCCAGCTACAGGGTAGGCTACGAGCAGTACTTC
j_gene: TRBJ2-7; v_gene: TRBV6-5; d_gene: .; len: 12; abundance: many; CDR3aa: CASLASSYEQYF; CDR3nt: TGTGCCAGCTTAGCGAGCTCCTACGAGCAGTACTTC
j_gene: TRBJ1-2; v_gene: TRBV29-1; d_gene: TRBD1; len: 10; abundance: once; CDR3aa: CSIDRDGYTF; CDR3nt: TGCAGCATAGACAGGGATGGCTACACCTTC
j_gene: TRBJ2-7; v_gene: TRBV29-1; d_gene: TRBD1; len: 14; abundance: .; CDR3aa: CGVETGTASYEQYF; CDR3nt: TGCGGCGTTGAGACCGGGACAGCCTCCTACGAGCAGTACTTC
j_gene: TRBJ1-2; v_gene: TRBV11-2; d_gene: .; len: 15; abundance: .; CDR3aa: CASSPHVGINYGYTF; CDR3nt: TGTGCCAGCAGCCCCCACGTGGGAATTAACTATGGCTACACCTTC
j_gene: TRBJ2-7; v_gene: TRBV10-3; d_gene: .; len: 16; abundance: .; CDR3aa: CAISEGELPPSGEQYF; CDR3nt: TGTGCCATCAGTGAGGGAGAGCTGCCACCAAGTGGCGAGCAGTACTTC
j_gene: TRBJ1-1; v_gene: TRBV13; d_gene: TRBD1; len: 15; abundance: many; CDR3aa: CASSPRDRGATEAFF; CDR3nt: TGTGCCAGCAGCCCCCGGGACAGGGGGGCCACTGAAGCTTTCTTT
j_gene: TRBJ2-1; v_gene: TRBV6-1; d_gene: .; len: 15; abundance: .; CDR3aa: CASSLQGGPGDEQFF; CDR3nt: TGTGCCAGCAGTTTACAGGGAGGGCCTGGGGATGAGCAGTTCTTC
j_gene: TRBJ2-1; v_gene: TRBV7-9; d_gene: .; len: 14; abundance: many; CDR3aa: CASTVGGSYNEQFF; CDR3nt: TGTGCCAGCACCGTAGGGGGCTCCTACAATGAGCAGTTCTTC
j_gene: TRBJ2-3; v_gene: TRBV20-1; d_gene: .; len: 12; abundance: many; CDR3aa: CSAAGEADTQYF; CDR3nt: TGCAGTGCGGCAGGGGAGGCAGATACGCAGTATTTT
j_gene: TRBJ2-3; v_gene: TRBV11-3; d_gene: .; len: 12; abundance: .; CDR3aa: CAITTGQNARYF; CDR3nt: TGTGCCATCACCACGGGTCAGAATGCGCGGTATTTT
j_gene: TRBJ1-5; v_gene: TRBV29-1; d_gene: TRBD1; len: 15; abundance: many; CDR3aa: CSVEAGTGVNQPQHF; CDR3nt: TGCAGCGTTGAAGCCGGGACAGGCGTTAATCAGCCCCAGCATTTT
j_gene: TRBJ2-5; v_gene: TRBV20-1; d_gene: .; len: 13; abundance: many; CDR3aa: CSARDPATETQYF; CDR3nt: TGCAGTGCTAGAGATCCGGCGACAGAGACCCAGTACTTC
j_gene: TRBJ2-5; v_gene: TRBV12-3/TRBV12-4; d_gene: .; len: 16; abundance: .; CDR3aa: CAGSPLPTGYQETQNF; CDR3nt: TGTGCCGGCAGCCCCCTCCCTACAGGGTACCAAGAGACCCAGAACTTC
j_gene: TRBJ2-3; v_gene: TRBV29-1; d_gene: .; len: 12; abundance: many; CDR3aa: CSVDKSTDTQYF; CDR3nt: TGCAGCGTGGACAAGAGCACAGATACGCAGTATTTT
j_gene: TRBJ2-7; v_gene: TRBV7-9; d_gene: .; len: 18; abundance: .; CDR3aa: CASSQGDTNRLPFYEQYF; CDR3nt: TGCGCCAGCAGCCAAGGCGACACGAACAGGCTACCATTTTACGAGCAGTACTTC
j_gene: TRBJ2-2; v_gene: TRBV20-1; d_gene: .; len: 11; abundance: .; CDR3aa: CSTGVYGELFF; CDR3nt: TGCAGTACCGGGGTGTACGGGGAGCTGTTTTTT
j_gene: TRBJ2-7; v_gene: TRBV5-1; d_gene: .; len: 15; abundance: .; CDR3aa: CAGSRQSGATYEQYF; CDR3nt: TGCGCCGGCAGCCGTCAGTCGGGGGCTACCTACGAGCAGTACTTC
j_gene: TRBJ1-1; v_gene: TRBV14; d_gene: .; len: 16; abundance: .; CDR3aa: CASELTADGGSIETFF; CDR3nt: TGTGCCAGCGAATTAACAGCCGACGGGGGGAGCATTGAAACTTTCTTT
j_gene: TRBJ2-1; v_gene: TRBV29-1; d_gene: .; len: 15; abundance: .; CDR3aa: CGVEGKHGSYNEQFF; CDR3nt: TGCGGCGTTGAGGGTAAACACGGCTCCTACAATGAGCAGTTCTTC
j_gene: TRBJ2-3; v_gene: TRBV5-1; d_gene: .; len: 15; abundance: few; CDR3aa: CASSLEDSSQDTQYF; CDR3nt: TGCGCCAGCAGCTTGGAGGACAGCTCACAAGATACGCAGTATTTT
j_gene: TRBJ2-5; v_gene: TRBV11-3; d_gene: .; len: 14; abundance: .; CDR3aa: CASSLDGRNEIQYF; CDR3nt: TGTGCCAGCAGCTTAGATGGAAGGAATGAGATCCAGTACTTC
j_gene: TRBJ1-1; v_gene: TRBV11-1; d_gene: .; len: 14; abundance: .; CDR3aa: CATVGGTAYTEAFF; CDR3nt: TGTGCCACCGTGGGAGGGACCGCGTACACTGAAGCCTTCTTT
j_gene: TRBJ2-6; v_gene: TRBV6-2/TRBV6-3; d_gene: TRBD1; len: 18; abundance: .; CDR3aa: CASSTVQGAPIGAKLLTF; CDR3nt: TGTGCCAGCAGCACGGTACAGGGGGCGCCGATTGGGGCCAAGCTCCTGACTTTC
j_gene: TRBJ2-3; v_gene: TRBV4-3; d_gene: TRBD1; len: 20; abundance: many; CDR3aa: CASSQDLNMGQGWGTDTQYF; CDR3nt: TGCGCCAGCAGCCAAGATCTAAATATGGGACAGGGGTGGGGCACAGATACGCAGTATTTT
j_gene: TRBJ2-7; v_gene: TRBV11-2; d_gene: .; len: 12; abundance: .; CDR3aa: CTSSFGGSEQYF; CDR3nt: TGTACCAGCAGTTTCGGGGGAAGCGAGCAATACTTC
j_gene: TRBJ1-1; v_gene: TRBV11-1; d_gene: .; len: 15; abundance: .; CDR3aa: CTSSLKKGPDTEPFF; CDR3nt: TGTACCAGCAGCTTGAAGAAGGGCCCGGACACTGAACCTTTCTTT
j_gene: TRBJ2-5; v_gene: TRBV6-1; d_gene: .; len: 14; abundance: .; CDR3aa: CVSAGTAYGETQYF; CDR3nt: TGTGTCAGTGCCGGAACAGCCTACGGGGAGACCCAGTACTTC
j_gene: TRBJ1-3; v_gene: TRBV4-1; d_gene: TRBD1; len: 17; abundance: .; CDR3aa: CASSQLRTGTGGHTIYF; CDR3nt: TGCGCCAGCAGTCAACTACGAACCGGGACAGGTGGACACACCATATATTTT
j_gene: TRBJ2-6; v_gene: TRBV20-1; d_gene: .; len: 16; abundance: .; CDR3aa: CSAYNWGPSGANLLTF; CDR3nt: TGCAGTGCTTACAATTGGGGGCCCTCTGGGGCCAACCTCCTGACTTTC